The next 17 T cell receptor beta chains were all read from a single sample in a study of control samples from healthy donors and cancer patients. Measured with immunoSEQ multiplex PCR; TCRdb has only the in-frame clones, and not every one. The sample contains fewer than 200,000 clones, 80% to 90% of which appear only once. The source material was blood. Every receptor here comes from a young man in good health.

This clone occurred a few times. CDR3 amino acids: CASSPTYARPNNEQFF. CDR3 coding DNA: TGTGCCAGTAGTCCGACTTACGCCAGGCCCAACAATGAGCAGTTCTTC. The V call is TRBV19, the J call TRBJ2-1; no definite D call. CDR1 and CDR2 (germline): LNHDA, SQIVND (reference sequence). The CDR3 is 16 amino acids. The V gene lost 5 bases and the J gene lost 5 bases, with 19 bases spanning the gap.

The V call is TRBV7-2, the J call TRBJ2-5; D is unclear. CDR3 length: 15 amino acids. Germline V gene lookup returns CDR1 SGHTA and CDR2 FQGNSA. V was clipped by 5 bases and J by 0 bases, with 13 bases between them. The CDR3 bases are TGTGCCAGCAGCCCCCAGAAACTATACCAAGAGACCCAGTACTTC. Translating it yields CASSPQKLYQETQYF.

The chain links TRBV7-9 to TRBJ1-6, with 7 bases fitting TRBD1. Germline CDR1 and CDR2: SEHNR and FQNEAQ (reference sequence). Losses at the gene ends were 4 bases for V and 7 bases for J; bases not matched to a gene: 10. The CDR3 extends over 16 amino acids. The CDR3 sequence: CASSWRKGQQNSPLHF. The CDR3 region has the DNA TGTGCCAGCAGCTGGAGAAAGGGACAGCAGAATTCACCCCTCCACTTT.

The chain carries TRBV3-1 (or the pseudogene TRBV3-2) and TRBJ2-5, with D tentatively TRBD1 (5 bases). Trimming took 1 base from V and 1 from J, leaving 7 bases between them. This CDR3 spans 14 amino acids. Germline V gene sequence: CDR1 LGHDT, CDR2 YNNKEL (reference sequence). The CDR3 loop is CASSQVQVQETQYF. The CDR3 DNA reads as TGTGCCAGCAGCCAAGTACAGGTCCAAGAGACCCAGTACTTC.

Worth noting for this clone: At one end, the junction sequence differs from germline, possibly due to a read error. The genes are TRBV7-3 and TRBJ1-2; 8 positions match TRBD1. Germline V gene data show CDR1 as SGHTA and CDR2 as FQGTGA. The CDR3 sequence is 17 residues long. CDR3 bases: TGTGCCAACAGCCCCCCAGCAACAGGGGGGTCCCCCTATGGCTACACCTTC. Translated: CANSPPATGGSPYGYTF.

In this sample, this clone turned up once. This rearrangement joins TRBV11-2 to TRBJ2-7; D perhaps matches TRBD1 (5 bases). Trimming cost V 4 bases and J 5 bases, with 18 bases left between them. The CDR3 contains 15 residues. CDR1 and CDR2 (germline): SGHAT, FQNNGV. In DNA, the CDR3 is TGTGCCAGCAGCTCCCACAGACAGAGAGGCCACGAGCAGTACTTC. This codes for CASSSHRQRGHEQYF.

The chain employs TRBV28 and TRBJ2-1, with a weak D call TRBD2 (5 bases). Germline CDR1 MDHEN, CDR2 SYDVKM. The CDR3 sequence is 15 residues long. Between the trimmed V and J ends, which lost 0 bases and 0 bases, there was a span of 6 bases. CDR3 sequence reads: CASSLWAGSYNEQFF. The CDR3 DNA sequence: TGTGCCAGCAGTTTATGGGCGGGCTCCTACAATGAGCAGTTCTTC.

V gene TRBV4-1 combines with J gene TRBJ2-1; tentatively, D is TRBD1 (6 bases). The CDR3 spans 15 residues. Germline V gives CDR1 MGHRA, CDR2 YSYEKL. The germline V and J ends were trimmed by 0 bases and 9 bases, with 15 bases remaining between them. The CDR3 nucleotides are TGCGCCAGCAGCCAAGAAAGTTTAGGGGGAAGTGAGCAGTTCTTC. Translating it yields CASSQESLGGSEQFF.

J is TRBJ1-5 and V is TRBV19; 9 bases fit TRBD1. This CDR3 contains 15 residues. Germline assignment: CDR1 LNHDA and CDR2 SQIVND (reference sequence). The junction had 9 bases not matched to a gene; V was cut back by 9 bases and J by 3 bases. Here the CDR3 reads CASKEQGALNQPQHF. DNA of the CDR3: TGTGCCAGCAAGGAACAGGGGGCTCTCAATCAGCCCCAGCATTTT.

This chain uses TRBV28 with TRBJ2-6; D unclear. The CDR3 is made up of 13 amino acids. Germline V gives CDR1 MDHEN, CDR2 SYDVKM. V lost 11 bases and J 0 bases, leaving 8 bases between the germline ends. The CDR3 reads CASLSSGANVLTF. The CDR3 DNA follows: TGTGCCTCCCTGAGCTCTGGGGCCAACGTCCTGACTTTC.

CDR3 in amino acids: CAISEGLAGGRSSYNEQFF. CDR3 nucleotide sequence: TGTGCCATCAGTGAGGGACTAGCGGGGGGCCGCAGCTCCTACAATGAGCAGTTCTTC. This rearrangement joins TRBV10-3 to TRBJ2-1; 14 positions match TRBD2. Germline lookup yields CDR1 ENHRY and CDR2 SYGVKD. The trim removed 2 bases at V and 0 bases at J, leaving 6 bases unmatched. There are 19 residues in the CDR3.

The chain carries TRBV4-3 and TRBJ1-1; D unresolved. CDR1 is LGHNA and CDR2 is YSLEER in the germline V gene. This CDR3 is 14 amino acids long. V lost 0 bases to trimming and J lost 7 bases, with 12 bases between them. CDR3 region: CASSQDLGYREAFF. CDR3 coding DNA: TGCGCCAGCAGCCAAGATTTAGGGTACCGTGAAGCTTTCTTT.

The chain links TRBV6-5 to TRBJ1-1, with a weak D call TRBD1 (5 bases). The CDR3 runs to 12 residues. The ends were cut back, 5 bases at V and 7 bases at J, with 11 bases in the middle. Germline CDR1 reads MNHEY; CDR2 reads SVGAGI. The CDR3 sequence is CASSLGGIEAFF. In DNA, the CDR3 is TGTGCCAGCAGTCTCGGGGGGATTGAAGCTTTCTTT.

This chain links TRBV2 with TRBJ1-6, with 7 positions matching TRBD1. With 6 bases clipped from V and 5 bases from J, the junction kept 4 bases outside the gene matches. The CDR3 has 14 amino acids. The germline V gene has CDR1 SNHLY and CDR2 FYNNEI. CDR3: CASRGQRNNSPLHF. In DNA, the CDR3 is TGTGCCAGCAGGGGACAGCGTAATAATTCACCCCTCCACTTT.

This chain joins TRBV28 and TRBJ1-1; maybe TRBD1 (5 bases). Trimming shortened V by 7 bases and J by 0 bases, and 18 bases separated the two germline ends. Germline V gene lookup returns CDR1 MDHEN and CDR2 SYDVKM. This CDR3 has 16 residues. DNA of the CDR3: TGTGCCAGCATGGGAGGGGCACTCCCTATGAACACTGAAGCTTTCTTT. It codes for CASMGGALPMNTEAFF. The full variable domain, its missing parts supplied by reference TRBV28 and TRBJ1-1, is DVKVTQSSRYLVKRTGEKVFLECVQDMDHENMFWYRQDPGLGLRLIYFSYDVKMKEKGDIPEGYSVSREKKERFSLILESASTNQTSMYLCASMGGALPMNTEAFFGQGTRLTVV.

The J gene is TRBJ2-7, the V gene TRBV15; perhaps TRBD2 as D (5 bases). Germline V CDR1 and CDR2: LNHNV, YYDKDF (reference sequence). The CDR3 is 13 residues long. V lost 5 bases, J lost 1 base, and 9 bases lay in between. The CDR3 loop is CATSPSGSYEQYF. The CDR3 nucleotides are TGTGCCACCAGCCCAAGCGGTTCCTACGAGCAGTACTTC.

This sequence joins TRBV20-1 and TRBJ1-6; unclear D gene. The V end lost 6 bases, the J end lost 10 bases, and 10 bases lay between the germline ends. Germline CDR1 is DFQATT and CDR2 is SNEGSKA (reference sequence). The CDR3 totals 11 residues. The CDR3 nucleotides read TGCAGTGCAGCAGACGGATCACCCCTCCACTTT. As protein: CSAADGSPLHF.